This entry is about one TCR beta chain. This entry is derived from a study of blood T cell repertoires in COVID-19. Study as a whole: Samples of COVID-19 (acute and convalescent) were obtained from the United States, Italy and Spain.

Here immunoSEQ multiplex PCR was the method, and the copy in TCRdb shows in-frame clones only, minus some. The sample records approximately 290,000 clones, around 90% being singletons. CDR3 size: 12 residues. Germline V gene data show CDR1 as LGHDT and CDR2 as YNNKEL (reference sequence). V trimming: 4 bases; J trimming: 11 bases; junction bases outside the gene matches: 3. The study recruited people aged roughly 18 to 100 years across about two dozen US areas. The clonotype was recovered from a woman between 18 and 29 years old with acute COVID-19. The chain combines TRBV3-1 (or the pseudogene TRBV3-2) with TRBJ1-5; 9 nucleotides align to TRBD1. Sample: PBMCs or T cells enriched from blood (not recorded which). The CDR3 spells CASSPRTGAQHF. The CDR3 DNA is TGTGCCAGCAGCCCCCGGACAGGGGCCCAGCATTTT.